These T cell receptor beta chains were read from a single sample in a study of memory CD4+ T cells and cytomegalovirus serostatus. Sequencing used immunoSEQ multiplex PCR; TCRdb keeps in-frame clones, though not all of them. The repertoire holds about 38,000 clones, with around 80% as singletons. Source material: memory CD4+ T cells from blood. These receptors came from an adult in good health and CMV-seropositive. CDR3s include the opening cysteine and the closing phenylalanine or tryptophan. A D gene is named only where the DNA matches it firmly. Where a row states a size, it is once, few, many or the class of an expanded clone; other rows omit it.

>NA|TRBV7-2|NA|TRBJ2-5
TGTGCCAGCAGCTCTAGCATTGGAGAGACCCAGTACTTC
CASSSSIGETQYF
>NA|TRBV29-1|NA|TRBJ2-7
TGCAGCGTTGAAGATTGGGGGGCCTACGAGCAGTACTTC
CSVEDWGAYEQYF
>NA|TRBV11-2|NA|TRBJ1-2
TGTGCCAGCAGCTCCACCCCCCAAGGGGCGCCTTGGAATGGCTACACCTTC
CASSSTPQGAPWNGYTF
>TRBD2|TRBV5-6|NA|TRBJ2-2
TGTGCCAGCAGCAAGGGACTAGCGGGAGTAGAGACCGGGGAGCTGTTTTTT
CASSKGLAGVETGELFF
>NA|TRBV9|once|TRBJ1-2
TGTGCCAGCAGCGCCACAACGGGGGGGAACTATGGCTACACCTTC
CASSATTGGNYGYTF
>NA|TRBV9|few|TRBJ1-1
TGTGCCAGCAGCATTACAGGGTTGGCGAACACTGAAGCTTTCTTT
CASSITGLANTEAFF
>NA|TRBV6-5|NA|TRBJ1-1
TGTGCCAGCAGTTACTCATGGGCAGAGAACACTGAAGCTTTCTTT
CASSYSWAENTEAFF
>NA|TRBV7-2|few|TRBJ2-2
TGTGCCAGCAGCTTAGCCCGGACAACCACGAACACCGGGGAGCTGTTTTTT
CASSLARTTTNTGELFF
>TRBD1|TRBV27|NA|TRBJ2-1
TGTGCCAGCAGACACGACAGGGTAGCCTACAATGAGCAGTTCTTC
CASRHDRVAYNEQFF
>TRBD1|TRBV19|few|TRBJ1-2
TGTGCCAGTAGTACCGCGACAGGGGGCGCGGTTGGCTACACCTTC
CASSTATGGAVGYTF
>TRBD1|TRBV5-4|NA|TRBJ2-4
TGTGCCAGCAGCATCAACAGGGGATATATAGCCAAAAACATTCAGTACTTC
CASSINRGYIAKNIQYF
>NA|TRBV2|NA|TRBJ2-2
TGTGCCAGCAGTGAATGGGGGGCGCCCACCGGGGAGCTGTTTTTT
CASSEWGAPTGELFF
>NA|TRBV10-3|few|TRBJ2-6
TGTGCCAGCAGTAAAGAGGGGACTGGGGCCAACGTCCTGACTTTC
CASSKEGTGANVLTF
>NA|TRBV6-1|NA|TRBJ1-1
TGTGCCAGCTGTTTTGCTGGGGGCACTGAAGCTTTCTTT
CASCFAGGTEAFF
>TRBD2|TRBV11-3|NA|TRBJ2-1
TGTGCCAGCAGATCACTAGCGGGGGGGCCAATGTTCTTC
CASRSLAGGPMFF
>NA|TRBV29-1|NA|TRBJ2-5
TGCAGCGTTGAACGCTTAGAAGAGACCCAGTACTTC
CSVERLEETQYF
>NA|TRBV6-5|NA|TRBJ2-5
TGTGCCAGCACTCCCCCGGGGGAGAGGACCCAGTACTTC
CASTPPGERTQYF